The 21 T cell receptor beta chains in this list originate from one sample, sequenced in a study of beta chain features in type 1 diabetes. The authors reverse transcribed all of the isolated RNA, so sequencing captured expressed TCRB transcripts. Sequencing used immunoSEQ multiplex PCR; TCRdb keeps in-frame clones, though not all of them. Among just under 150,000 clones, over 9.5% were seen once, and the ten largest hold 1.3%. The sample was naive CD4+ T cells from blood. The source of these receptors is a man aged 18 to 35 in good health.

This clone was observed a handful of times. The rearrangement links TRBV7-2 to TRBJ2-3; TRBD1 is a possible D gene (5 bases). The CDR3 runs 14 residues. V dropped 5 bases and J dropped 5 bases, with 14 bases sitting between them. Germline-derived CDR1 and CDR2 are SGHTA and FQGNSA. CDR3 sequence: CASSTMGPGDTQYF. In DNA form, the CDR3 reads TGTGCCAGCAGCACAATGGGGCCGGGAGATACGCAGTATTTT.

The table lists this clone with a few counts. This chain joins TRBV10-3 and TRBJ2-7; a weak D match, TRBD2 (6 bases). Germline CDR1 is ENHRY and CDR2 is SYGVKD. V was clipped by 0 bases and J by 2 bases, with 14 bases between them. CDR3 length: 16 residues. The CDR3 DNA reads TGTGCCATCAGTGAGTCCCGGGGGAAAGGGGCCTACGAGCAGTACTTC. This gives the protein CAISESRGKGAYEQYF.

The chain couples TRBV4-2 to TRBJ2-7; D might be TRBD2 (5 bases). The germline CDR1 and CDR2 sequences are LGHNA and YNFKEQ. Trimming left V 4 bases short and J 0 bases short, with 16 bases between. The CDR3 consists of 16 residues. CDR3 in amino acids: CASSPSSYGNSYEQYF. DNA of the CDR3: TGTGCCAGCAGCCCCTCATCGTACGGGAACTCCTACGAGCAGTACTTC.

The chain couples TRBV5-1 to TRBJ2-7; D gene uncertain. Germline CDR1 SGHRS, CDR2 YFSETQ. Trimming left V 0 bases short and J 5 bases short, with 12 bases between. The CDR3 contains 14 residues. CDR3 sequence reads: CASSLELSVHEQYF. For the CDR3, the DNA is TGCGCCAGCAGCTTGGAGCTGTCGGTCCACGAGCAGTACTTC.

The table lists this clone with a few counts. The rearrangement uses TRBV19 and TRBJ2-7; TRBD2 is a possible D gene (5 bases). Looked up from germline, CDR1 is LNHDA and CDR2 is SQIVND (reference sequence). Deletions cut 8 bases from V and 4 bases from J, with 12 bases between. The CDR3 spans 12 residues. As DNA, the CDR3 is TGTGCCAGTTCCTCTGGCGGGTACGAGCAGTACTTC. It codes for CASSSGGYEQYF.

The table lists this clone with a few counts. Mismatch with germline at one junction end may stem from a read error. CDR3 bases: TGCGCCAGCAGCCAAGAAAGGGACAGGGGCTCCCACGAGCAGTACTTC. Translating it yields CASSQERDRGSHEQYF. The V and J genes are TRBV4-1 and TRBJ2-7; 10 nucleotides match TRBD1. The CDR3 has 16 amino acids. Germline CDR1 reads MGHRA; CDR2 reads YSYEKL.

The chain links TRBV6-1 to TRBJ1-6, with TRBD1 as a possible D gene (5 bases). This CDR3 contains 17 residues. V was cut by 1 base and J by 8 bases, with 18 bases left in between. Germline V gives CDR1 MNHNS, CDR2 SASEGT. CDR3 residues: CASSEGRGATDHSPLHF. CDR3 in DNA: TGTGCCAGCAGTGAAGGGAGGGGTGCTACGGACCATTCACCCCTCCACTTT.

CDR3 nucleotides: TGTGCCAGCAGTGAAGTGGGGGGGGCGACTGAAGCTTTCTTT. Its translation: CASSEVGGATEAFF. This chain joins TRBV6-1 and TRBJ1-1; D is possibly TRBD1 (6 bases). The length of the CDR3 is 14 residues. Germline V lookup: CDR1 MNHNS, CDR2 SASEGT. Deletions cut 1 base from V and 5 bases from J, with 11 bases between.

This clone was picked up a small number of times. The chain has TRBV29-1 and TRBJ2-7, with TRBD1 identical over 7 bases. Germline V gene sequence: CDR1 SQVTM, CDR2 ANQGSEA. The CDR3 sequence is 15 residues long. Unmatched junction bases numbered 5, after V lost 0 bases and J lost 0 bases. The CDR3 sequence: CSVEDRGGNSYEQYF. In nucleotides, the CDR3 is TGCAGCGTTGAAGACCGAGGGGGCAACTCCTACGAGCAGTACTTC.

The rearrangement joins TRBV18 to TRBJ2-3, with 11 bases that match TRBD1. This CDR3 has 16 amino acids. Losses at the gene ends were 0 bases for V and 3 bases for J; bases not matched to a gene: 2. Germline-derived CDR1 and CDR2 are KGHSH and LQKENI. The CDR3 nucleotides are TGTGCCAGCTCACCACCGGGACAGGGGGGAACAGATACGCAGTATTTT. Protein product: CASSPPGQGGTDTQYF.

This clone was observed a few times. This chain uses TRBV14 with TRBJ2-5, with unresolved D. V lost 4 bases and J 2 bases, leaving 2 bases between the germline ends. Germline V gene lookup returns CDR1 SGHDN and CDR2 FVKESK. The CDR3 covers 11 residues. CDR3 sequence reads: CASSPQETQYF. CDR3 sequence (DNA): TGTGCCAGCAGCCCTCAAGAGACCCAGTACTTC.

This clone was seen a handful of times. The chain carries TRBV19 and TRBJ2-7, with D perhaps matching TRBD1 (6 bases). V was shortened by 6 bases and J by 2 bases, with 17 bases between the two germline ends. The germline CDR1 and CDR2 sequences are LNHDA and SQIVND (reference sequence). This CDR3 comprises 15 residues. The CDR3 region is CASRQTGLAPYEQYF. CDR3 DNA sequence: TGTGCCAGTAGGCAAACAGGGCTTGCTCCCTACGAGCAGTACTTC.

This chain links TRBV7-9 with TRBJ2-3, with D possibly TRBD2 on 7 matching bases. The CDR3 covers 15 residues. V lost 1 base and J 4 bases, leaving 12 bases between the germline ends. Germline V lookup: CDR1 SEHNR, CDR2 FQNEAQ (reference sequence). CDR3 region: CASSLVRGGPDTQYF. The CDR3 DNA reads as TGTGCCAGCAGCTTAGTTAGGGGGGGCCCAGATACGCAGTATTTT. Variable domain in full (rest from reference TRBV7-9 and TRBJ2-3): DTGVSQNPRHKITKRGQNVTFRCDPISEHNRLYWYRQTLGQGPEFLTYFQNEAQLEKSRLLSDRFSAERPKGSFSTLEIQRTEQGDSAMYLCASSLVRGGPDTQYFGPGTRLTVL.

This clone was found a few times. The chain employs TRBV18 and TRBJ1-2; D is uncertain. Trimming cost V 1 base and J 1 base, with 7 bases left between them. Germline V CDR1 and CDR2: KGHSH, LQKENI. This CDR3 spans 14 amino acids. The CDR3, as DNA: TGTGCCAGCTCACCACTCGAGGATAACTATGGCTACACCTTC. Amino acids: CASSPLEDNYGYTF.

This clone was seen a handful of times. The rearrangement links TRBV13 to TRBJ1-4, with 10 bases aligning to TRBD1. Germline V gene lookup returns CDR1 PRHDT and CDR2 FYEKMQ (reference sequence). The CDR3 sequence is 14 residues long. Germline trimming cut 4 bases from V and 6 bases from J; bases unmatched to any gene: 2. The DNA of the CDR3 is TGTGCCAGCAGCTGGGACAGGGGATATGAAAAACTGTTTTTT. Translation: CASSWDRGYEKLFF.

The chain has TRBV6-6 and TRBJ2-3; 10 bases agree with TRBD2. The CDR3 sequence is 15 residues long. In germline, CDR1 is MNHNY, CDR2 SVGAGI (reference sequence). J was trimmed by 2 bases and V by 5 bases; bases with no gene match: 4. The CDR3 sequence: CASSLAGANTDTQYF. The CDR3 nucleotides read TGTGCCAGCAGTCTAGCGGGGGCTAACACAGATACGCAGTATTTT.

This chain connects TRBV19 to TRBJ2-7, with D possibly matching TRBD2 (5 bases). Trimming took off 3 bases at V and 4 bases at J, with 10 bases between the two ends. This CDR3 is 13 amino acids long. Looked up from germline, CDR1 is LNHDA and CDR2 is SQIVND (reference sequence). The CDR3 region has the DNA TGTGCCAGTAGTATCCAAACTAGTTACGAGCAGTACTTC. Protein sequence: CASSIQTSYEQYF.

The chain is built from TRBV6-7 and TRBJ2-1; D uncertain. TRBV6-7 is an ORF, with its function uncertain. This CDR3 contains 14 residues. V lost 2 bases and J lost 7, with 12 bases in between. The CDR3 spells CASSYALVLNEQFF. CDR3 nucleotides: TGTGCCAGCAGTTACGCGCTAGTTTTAAATGAGCAGTTCTTC.

The chain recombines TRBV30 with TRBJ2-7, with 9 nucleotides matching TRBD1. The germline gives CDR1 GTSNPN, CDR2 SVGIG (reference sequence). V was pared by 2 bases and J by 6 bases, with 11 bases of the junction left unmatched. CDR3 length: 15 residues. CDR3 loop: CAWSRGDRAAGEQYF. In nucleotides, the CDR3 is TGTGCCTGGAGTAGAGGGGACAGGGCGGCAGGCGAGCAGTACTTC.

The CDR3 protein is CASSQFPMGGSETQYF. The DNA of the CDR3 is TGTGCCAGCAGCCAATTTCCTATGGGGGGGTCAGAGACCCAGTACTTC. The genes are TRBV4-2 and TRBJ2-5; 7 nucleotides line up with TRBD2. The CDR3 is 16 amino acids. With 2 bases clipped from V and 4 bases from J, the junction kept 10 bases outside the gene matches. Per the germline V gene, CDR1 is LGHNA and CDR2 is YNFKEQ.

This clone was found a few times. The V call is TRBV11-2, the J call TRBJ2-5, with a tentative D call TRBD2 (6 bases). CDR3 length: 15 amino acids. Trimming removed 4 bases from V and 0 bases from J, with 12 bases in between. Germline CDR1 SGHAT, CDR2 FQNNGV. The CDR3 coding sequence is TGTGCCAGCAGCTCACTATGGGGGGACCAAGAGACCCAGTACTTC. Its protein is CASSSLWGDQETQYF.